This T cell receptor (beta chain) was identified in a study of blood T cell repertoires in COVID-19. Study summary: From the United States, Italy and Spain came samples of acute and convalescent COVID-19. PBMCs, B-cell-depleted T cells, or T cells provided the cDNA or gDNA that made up the material.

Per the original methods: Amplification from reference gene primers served as the basis for estimated nucleated cell counts. Data came from immunoSEQ multiplex PCR; TCRdb stores just in-frame clones and leaves some out. That table is the source of V, J and clone size, and D and trimming were worked out from the DNA. The table has some 40,000 clones, about 88% seen once; the top ten hold approximately 32%. This CDR3 spans 14 amino acids. Trimming cost V 3 bases and J 4 bases; bases outside gene matches: 4. Germline V CDR1 and CDR2: MNHNS, SASEGT. This TCR was sampled from a man aged 65-85 years with active COVID-19. V and J are TRBV6-1 and TRBJ1-1, with TRBD1 identical over 8 bases. The sample consisted of peripheral blood. The CDR3 region has the DNA TGTGCCAGCAGTGAGACAGGGGATCTCACTGAAGCTTTCTTT. Amino acids: CASSETGDLTEAFF.